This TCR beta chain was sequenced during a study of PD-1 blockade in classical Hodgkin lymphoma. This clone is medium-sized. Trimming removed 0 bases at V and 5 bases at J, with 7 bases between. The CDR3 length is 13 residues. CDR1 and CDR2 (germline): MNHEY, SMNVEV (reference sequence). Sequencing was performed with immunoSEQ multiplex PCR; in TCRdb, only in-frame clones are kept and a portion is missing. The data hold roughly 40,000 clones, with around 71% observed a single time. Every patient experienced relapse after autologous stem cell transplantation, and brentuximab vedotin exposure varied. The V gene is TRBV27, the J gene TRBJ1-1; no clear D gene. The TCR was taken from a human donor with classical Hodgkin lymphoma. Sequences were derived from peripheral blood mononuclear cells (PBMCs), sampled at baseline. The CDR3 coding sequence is TGTGCCAGCAGTTTATCCCTGCATACTGAAGCTTTCTTT. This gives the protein CASSLSLHTEAFF.